The following is a T cell receptor (beta chain) sequence with its context. The antigen is undetermined. The CDR3 extends over 13 amino acids. The V and J ends lost 1 base and 3 bases respectively, with 7 bases between them. The germline V gene has CDR1 SGHTA and CDR2 FQGNSA. 13 Jbeta primers and 60 Vbeta primers were used for the PCR. TCRdb's copy holds only in-frame clones and misses some; the assay was immunoSEQ multiplex PCR. The repertoire holds roughly 190,000 clones, around 79% seen once, with 1.6% in the top ten. The sample belongs to a study of cytomegalovirus exposure and HLA in healthy donors. Study-level information: An analysis done earlier identified more than 90 million unique TCR beta sequences from about 179 million T cells.

Whereas donors were nominally healthy upon sampling, unrecorded immune exposures were probable. Findings of the study overall: Later analysis found that TCR beta chains associated with HLA were more clonally expanded than other, equally common chains. It was reported that TCR beta sequences correctly inferred the HLA-A and HLA-B alleles for most subjects.

This receptor was taken from a woman aged 18-29 years in good health and CMV-seronegative. This rearrangement joins TRBV7-2 to TRBJ2-7, with D perhaps TRBD2 (6 bases). The material sequenced was PBMCs. CDR3 in amino acids: CASSLVDYYEQYF. The CDR3, as DNA: TGTGCCAGCAGCTTAGTGGACTACTACGAGCAGTACTTC.